One sample yielded the 19 T cell receptor beta chains listed below, sequenced in a study of blood T cell repertoires in COVID-19. Assay used: immunoSEQ multiplex PCR; TCRdb lists only in-frame clones, some missing. Of approximately 440,000 clones listed, around 90% were seen once; the top ten hold roughly 0.7%. What was sequenced was PBMCs or T cells enriched from blood (not recorded which). The receptors here all came from a woman under 30 who had recovered from COVID-19.

The CDR3 DNA reads TGTGCCAGCAGTGCACAGCTCCTTGGGGGCTACACCTTC. Protein: CASSAQLLGGYTF. The chain is built from TRBV2 and TRBJ1-2; D ambiguous. The CDR3 is 13 amino acids. Germline V gives CDR1 SNHLY, CDR2 FYNNEI. The germline V and J ends were trimmed by 4 bases and 8 bases, with 14 bases remaining between them.

The rearrangement joins TRBV10-3 to TRBJ1-2, with D perhaps TRBD1 (5 bases). The CDR3 length is 13 residues. The germline gives CDR1 ENHRY, CDR2 SYGVKD. Trimming pared 6 bases from V and 8 bases from J, leaving 16 bases between. The CDR3 protein is CAISLPGGGGYTF. CDR3 DNA sequence: TGTGCCATCAGCCTCCCAGGCGGGGGAGGCTACACCTTC.

The rearrangement joins TRBV7-9 to TRBJ1-6; unclear D gene. The CDR3 is made up of 15 amino acids. CDR1 and CDR2 from the germline V gene are SEHNR and FQNEAQ (reference sequence). V shed 6 bases and J shed 6 bases, with 15 bases lying between them. The CDR3 DNA reads as TGTGCCAGCAGACCCACGGAGGGAGTTAATTCACCCCTCCACTTT. Protein: CASRPTEGVNSPLHF. Full variable domain (outside the CDR3, taken from reference TRBV7-9 and TRBJ1-6): DTGVSQNPRHKITKRGQNVTFRCDPISEHNRLYWYRQTLGQGPEFLTYFQNEAQLEKSRLLSDRFSAERPKGSFSTLEIQRTEQGDSAMYLCASRPTEGVNSPLHFGNGTRLTVT.

The chain couples TRBV4-1 to TRBJ1-2; D unclear. CDR3 size: 15 residues. Germline-derived CDR1 and CDR2 are MGHRA and YSYEKL. The ends were cut back, 4 bases at V and 3 bases at J, with 15 bases in the middle. The CDR3 sequence: CASSLHIERDYGYTF. In DNA form, the CDR3 reads TGCGCCAGCAGCCTCCACATCGAGAGGGACTATGGCTACACCTTC.

The chain couples TRBV28 to TRBJ2-3; possible D gene TRBD2, 7 bases. V gave up 5 bases and J gave up 3 bases, with 18 bases separating them. From germline, CDR1 is MDHEN and CDR2 SYDVKM. CDR3 length: 16 amino acids. The CDR3 DNA sequence: TGTGCCAGCAGTCCCGGGGGGCAGAGTGGGACAGATACGCAGTATTTT. As protein: CASSPGGQSGTDTQYF.

The rearrangement joins TRBV30 to TRBJ1-3, with no clear D. Germline CDR1 is GTSNPN and CDR2 is SVGIG (reference sequence). The CDR3 loop spans 13 amino acids. The germline V and J ends were trimmed by 4 bases and 0 bases, with 7 bases remaining between them. CDR3 coding DNA: TGTGCCTGGACCGGAGGCTCTGGAAACACCATATATTTT. It codes for CAWTGGSGNTIYF. Full variable domain (remainder filled in from reference TRBV30 and TRBJ1-3): SQTIHQWPATLVQPVGSPLSLECTVEGTSNPNLYWYRQAAGRGLQLLFYSVGIGQISSEVPQNLSASRPQDRQFILSSKKLLLSDSGFYLCAWTGGSGNTIYFGEGSWLTVV.

The J gene is TRBJ2-3, the V gene TRBV5-1; D gene ambiguous. This CDR3 region has 15 residues. The V end lost 2 bases, the J end lost 0 bases, and 10 bases lay between the germline ends. Per germline, CDR1 SGHRS and CDR2 YFSETQ. The CDR3 coding sequence is TGCGCCAGCAGCTTAGACACCGCTAGCACAGATACGCAGTATTTT. It codes for CASSLDTASTDTQYF.

J is TRBJ1-1 and V is TRBV28; D remains unclear. The germline gives CDR1 MDHEN, CDR2 SYDVKM. V lost 7 bases and J 4 bases, leaving 16 bases between the germline ends. The CDR3 runs 14 residues. For the CDR3, the DNA is TGTGCCAGCACCCAACCTGGGCCGAGCACTGAAGCTTTCTTT. Translated, it gives CASTQPGPSTEAFF. Filled out from reference TRBV28 and TRBJ1-1, the complete variable domain reads DVKVTQSSRYLVKRTGEKVFLECVQDMDHENMFWYRQDPGLGLRLIYFSYDVKMKEKGDIPEGYSVSREKKERFSLILESASTNQTSMYLCASTQPGPSTEAFFGQGTRLTVV.

The count of this clone is one. J is TRBJ1-1 and V is TRBV7-9, with D unclear. The CDR3 runs 15 residues. Trimming removed 1 base at V and 1 base at J, with 10 bases between. Per germline, CDR1 SEHNR and CDR2 FQNEAQ (reference sequence). The CDR3 DNA is TGTGCCAGCAGCTTAGGGACTCCCTCGAACACTGAAGCTTTCTTT. Translating it yields CASSLGTPSNTEAFF.

The V gene is TRBV11-2, the J gene TRBJ1-1, with 7 nucleotides matching TRBD1. The CDR3 runs to 15 residues. After removal of 4 bases from V and 1 base from J, the junction contained 6 bases not matched to a gene. Germline CDR1 reads SGHAT; CDR2 reads FQNNGV. CDR3 loop: CASSSSGTENTEAFF. In DNA form, the CDR3 reads TGTGCCAGCAGCTCATCCGGGACAGAGAACACTGAAGCTTTCTTT.

This clone was recorded only once. The rearrangement links TRBV28 to TRBJ2-7; TRBD1 aligns across 9 bases. CDR1 and CDR2 (germline): MDHEN, SYDVKM. J was trimmed by 3 bases and V by 7 bases; bases with no gene match: 13. This CDR3 contains 16 residues. This chain's CDR3 is CASTSVVGQGYYEQYF. The CDR3 DNA is TGTGCCAGCACCTCGGTTGTTGGACAGGGGTACTACGAGCAGTACTTC.

V is TRBV28 and J is TRBJ2-1, with 10 bases identical to TRBD2. The CDR3 loop spans 16 amino acids. Germline CDR1 is MDHEN and CDR2 is SYDVKM. The J segment lost 3 bases and the V segment lost 4 bases, leaving 6 bases of the junction unmatched. The CDR3 nucleotides read TGTGCCAGCAGTTCAGTTAGCGGGGGGTACTACAATGAGCAGTTCTTC. Translated, it gives CASSSVSGGYYNEQFF.

The CDR3 nucleotides are TGTGCCAGCAGCCTCCGGGACAGATCTGCTGAAGCTTTCTTT. Protein product: CASSLRDRSAEAFF. The V gene is TRBV6-5, the J gene TRBJ1-1, with TRBD1 matching 7 bases. Trimming at V came to 6 bases and at J to 6 bases, leaving 10 bases not matched to a gene. Germline V gives CDR1 MNHEY, CDR2 SVGAGI. The CDR3 is made up of 14 amino acids.

The table lists this clone with a few counts. The chain combines TRBV7-2 with TRBJ1-2; TRBD1 is a possible D gene (5 bases). Germline CDR1 reads SGHTA; CDR2 reads FQGNSA. V lost 2 bases and J 3 bases, leaving 10 bases between the germline ends. The CDR3 extends over 14 amino acids. The CDR3 DNA is TGTGCCAGCAGCTTAATCGACAGTGACTATGGCTACACCTTC. This codes for CASSLIDSDYGYTF.

The chain recombines TRBV5-6 with TRBJ2-7, with 12 bases aligning to TRBD1. The V segment lost 4 bases and the J segment 4 bases; nucleotides outside the gene matches: 6. The CDR3 contains 15 residues. Germline loops: CDR1 SGHDT, CDR2 YYEEEE. CDR3 sequence reads: CASSEGTGGPYEQYF. Written as DNA, the CDR3 is TGTGCCAGCAGCGAAGGGACAGGGGGCCCATACGAGCAGTACTTC.

The chain couples TRBV15 to TRBJ1-5; D is possibly TRBD1 (5 bases). The CDR3 covers 16 residues. Trimming pared 5 bases from V and 3 bases from J, leaving 17 bases between. Per the germline V gene, CDR1 is LNHNV and CDR2 is YYDKDF (reference sequence). This CDR3 reads CATSRGGVTNNQPQHF. CDR3 in DNA: TGTGCCACCAGCCGCGGGGGGGTCACTAACAATCAGCCCCAGCATTTT.

Only a few counts were recorded for this clone. The chain recombines TRBV28 with TRBJ1-4; 7 bases align to TRBD1. CDR3 size: 17 residues. Trimming at V came to 4 bases and at J to 5 bases, leaving 13 bases not matched to a gene. Per the germline V gene, CDR1 is MDHEN and CDR2 is SYDVKM. In DNA form, the CDR3 reads TGTGCCAGCAGTTCCCCCGGGGACAGAGGTCCAAATGAAAAACTGTTTTTT. It specifies CASSSPGDRGPNEKLFF.

The V and J genes are TRBV2 and TRBJ2-5; TRBD2 might be the D (6 bases). Germline V gives CDR1 SNHLY, CDR2 FYNNEI. Trimming cost V 7 bases and J 4 bases, with 16 bases left between them. The CDR3 spans 14 residues. DNA of the CDR3: TGTGCCAGCACCGACCGGACCGGGGGAGAGACCCAGTACTTC. Amino acids: CASTDRTGGETQYF.

V usage is TRBV19 and J usage is TRBJ2-7; D is possibly TRBD1 (6 bases). V lost 5 bases and J 0 bases, leaving 11 bases between the germline ends. CDR3 length: 14 residues. In germline, CDR1 is LNHDA, CDR2 SQIVND (reference sequence). CDR3 sequence (DNA): TGTGCCAGTAGTCCTTCGGACAGCTCCTACGAGCAGTACTTC. It is translated as CASSPSDSSYEQYF.